The TCR beta chain under discussion was sequenced for a study of cytomegalovirus exposure and HLA in healthy donors. Notes on the study in general: Among TCR sequences, most were rare, though some public TCRs appeared in many donors.

TCRdb's table, derived via immunoSEQ multiplex PCR, lists solely in-frame clones and lacks some. The table records about 360,000 clones, roughly 88% of them present only once. Among the 120 subjects of the validation cohort, separate from the approximately 700-subject first cohort, were the donors. The germline V gene encodes CDR1 MNHEY and CDR2 SMNVEV (reference sequence). The CDR3 has 15 amino acids. The ends were cut back, 3 bases at V and 2 bases at J, with 14 bases in the middle. Worth noting for this clone: Its antigen is undetermined.

The receptor's source is a woman aged 18-29 years in good health and CMV-seronegative. What was sequenced was PBMCs. This chain joins TRBV27 and TRBJ2-7, with a tentative D call TRBD2 (6 bases). CDR3 sequence reads: CASSFWGGATYEQYF. The CDR3 DNA reads as TGTGCCAGCAGTTTTTGGGGAGGCGCCACCTACGAGCAGTACTTC.